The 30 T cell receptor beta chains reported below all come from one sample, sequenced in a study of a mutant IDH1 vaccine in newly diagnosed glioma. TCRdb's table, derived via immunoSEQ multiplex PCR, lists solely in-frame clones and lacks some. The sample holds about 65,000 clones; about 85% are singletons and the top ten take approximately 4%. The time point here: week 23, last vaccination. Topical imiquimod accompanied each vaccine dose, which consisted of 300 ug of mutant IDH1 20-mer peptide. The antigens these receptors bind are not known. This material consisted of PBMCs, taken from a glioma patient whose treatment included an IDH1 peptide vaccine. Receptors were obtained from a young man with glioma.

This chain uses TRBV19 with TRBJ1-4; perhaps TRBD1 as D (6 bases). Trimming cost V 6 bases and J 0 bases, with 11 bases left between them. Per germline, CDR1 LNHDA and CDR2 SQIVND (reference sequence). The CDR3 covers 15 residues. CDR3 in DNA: TGTGCCAGTAGGATCTGGACAGCAACTAATGAAAAACTGTTTTTT. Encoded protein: CASRIWTATNEKLFF.

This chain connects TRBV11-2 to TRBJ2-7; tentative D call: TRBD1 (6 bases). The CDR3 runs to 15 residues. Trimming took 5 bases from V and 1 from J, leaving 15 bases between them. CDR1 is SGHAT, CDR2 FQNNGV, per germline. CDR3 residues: CASSQVRRGSYEQYF. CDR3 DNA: TGTGCCAGCAGCCAAGTCAGAAGGGGGTCCTACGAGCAGTACTTC.

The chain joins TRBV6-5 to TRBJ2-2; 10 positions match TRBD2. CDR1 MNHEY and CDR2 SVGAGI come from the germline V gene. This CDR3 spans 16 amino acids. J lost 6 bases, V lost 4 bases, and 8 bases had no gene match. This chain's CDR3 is CASSLGLAVLAGELFF. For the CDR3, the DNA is TGTGCCAGCAGTTTAGGACTAGCGGTATTAGCCGGGGAGCTGTTTTTT.

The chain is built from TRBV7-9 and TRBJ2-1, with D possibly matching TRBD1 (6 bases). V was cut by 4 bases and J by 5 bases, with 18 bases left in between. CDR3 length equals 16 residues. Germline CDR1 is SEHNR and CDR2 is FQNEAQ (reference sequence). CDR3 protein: CASSSQGQIANNEQFF. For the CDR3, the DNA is TGTGCCAGCAGCTCCCAGGGGCAGATCGCGAACAATGAGCAGTTCTTC.

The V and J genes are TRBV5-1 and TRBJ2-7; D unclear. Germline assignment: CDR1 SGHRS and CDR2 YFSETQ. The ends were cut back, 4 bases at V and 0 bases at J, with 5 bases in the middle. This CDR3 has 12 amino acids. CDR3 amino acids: CASSVPSYEQYF. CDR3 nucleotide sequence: TGCGCCAGCAGCGTCCCCTCCTACGAGCAGTACTTC.

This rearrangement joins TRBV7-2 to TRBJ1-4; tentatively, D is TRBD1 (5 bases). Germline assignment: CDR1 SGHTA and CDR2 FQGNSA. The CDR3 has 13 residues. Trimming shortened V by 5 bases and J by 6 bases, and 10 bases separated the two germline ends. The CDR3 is CASSRRVDEKLFF. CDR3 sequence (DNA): TGTGCCAGCAGCCGCAGGGTTGATGAAAAACTGTTTTTT.

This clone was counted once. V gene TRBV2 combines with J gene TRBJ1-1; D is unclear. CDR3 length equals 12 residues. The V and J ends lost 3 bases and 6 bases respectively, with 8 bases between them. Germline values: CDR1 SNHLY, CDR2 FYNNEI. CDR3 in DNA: TGTGCCAGCAGTGATCCCCCCGCTGAAGCTTTCTTT. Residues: CASSDPPAEAFF.

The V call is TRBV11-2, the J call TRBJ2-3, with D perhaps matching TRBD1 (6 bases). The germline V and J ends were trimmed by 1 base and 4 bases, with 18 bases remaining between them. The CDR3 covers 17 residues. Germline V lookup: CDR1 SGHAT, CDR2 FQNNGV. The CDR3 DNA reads TGTGCCAGCAGCTTAGGAGTAGGCAGGTCAGGGGCAGATACGCAGTATTTT. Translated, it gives CASSLGVGRSGADTQYF.

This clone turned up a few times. The chain's CDR3 is CASSFSGGALDTQYF. The DNA of the CDR3 is TGCGCCAGCAGCTTTAGCGGGGGGGCCTTAGATACGCAGTATTTT. This rearrangement joins TRBV5-1 to TRBJ2-3; 11 nucleotides agree with TRBD2. V was pared by 2 bases and J by 5 bases, with 4 bases of the junction left unmatched. The CDR3 is 15 amino acids. Germline V lookup: CDR1 SGHRS, CDR2 YFSETQ. The full variable domain, its missing parts supplied by reference TRBV5-1 and TRBJ2-3, is KAGVTQTPRYLIKTRGQQVTLSCSPISGHRSVSWYQQTPGQGLQFLFEYFSETQRNKGNFPGRFSGRQFSNSRSEMNVSTLELGDSALYLCASSFSGGALDTQYFGPGTRLTVL.

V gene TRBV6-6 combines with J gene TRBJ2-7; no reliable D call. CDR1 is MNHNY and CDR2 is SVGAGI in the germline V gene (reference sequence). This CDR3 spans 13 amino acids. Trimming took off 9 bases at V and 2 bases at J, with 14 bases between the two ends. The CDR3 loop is CASVSTEPYEQYF. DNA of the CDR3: TGTGCCAGTGTATCGACGGAACCCTACGAGCAGTACTTC.

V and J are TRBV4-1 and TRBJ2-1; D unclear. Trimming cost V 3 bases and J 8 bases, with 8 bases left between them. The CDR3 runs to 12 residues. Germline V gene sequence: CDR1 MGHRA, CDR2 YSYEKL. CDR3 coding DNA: TGCGCCAGCAGCCAGCCCTCGGATGAGCAGTTCTTC. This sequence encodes CASSQPSDEQFF.

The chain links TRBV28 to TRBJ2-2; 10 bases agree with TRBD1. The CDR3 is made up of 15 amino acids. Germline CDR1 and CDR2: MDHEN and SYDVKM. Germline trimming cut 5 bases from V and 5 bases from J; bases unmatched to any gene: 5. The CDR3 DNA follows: TGTGCCAGCAGTCTGACAGGGGGCGCGACCGGGGAGCTGTTTTTT. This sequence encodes CASSLTGGATGELFF.

The CDR3: CASSSTHIVAGGPIDTQYF. The CDR3 coding sequence is TGTGCCAGCAGCTCCACCCATATTGTAGCGGGGGGGCCAATAGATACGCAGTATTTT. This rearrangement joins TRBV7-9 to TRBJ2-3; 11 bases line up with TRBD2. Germline CDR1 is SEHNR and CDR2 is FQNEAQ (reference sequence). The CDR3 is made up of 19 amino acids. V was clipped by 4 bases and J by 5 bases; unmatched bases: 17.

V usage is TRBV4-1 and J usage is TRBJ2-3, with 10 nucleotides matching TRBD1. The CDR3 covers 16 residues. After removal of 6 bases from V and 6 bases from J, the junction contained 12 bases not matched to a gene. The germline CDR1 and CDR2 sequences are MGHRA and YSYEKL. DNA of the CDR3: TGCGCCAGCAGAACGGACAGGGGGATCGCAGGGGATACGCAGTATTTT. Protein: CASRTDRGIAGDTQYF.

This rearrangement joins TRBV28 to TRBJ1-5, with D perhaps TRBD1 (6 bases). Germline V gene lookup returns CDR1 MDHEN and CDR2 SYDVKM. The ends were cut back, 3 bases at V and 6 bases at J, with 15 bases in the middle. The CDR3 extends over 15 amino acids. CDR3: CASSFSGARSQPQHF. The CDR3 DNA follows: TGTGCCAGCAGTTTTTCGGGGGCCCGATCTCAGCCCCAGCATTTT.

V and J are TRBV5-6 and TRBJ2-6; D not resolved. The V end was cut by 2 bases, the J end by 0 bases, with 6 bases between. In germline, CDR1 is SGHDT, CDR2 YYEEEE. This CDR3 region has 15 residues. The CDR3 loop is CASSFRRSGANVLTF. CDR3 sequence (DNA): TGTGCCAGCAGCTTTAGGCGCTCTGGGGCCAACGTCCTGACTTTC. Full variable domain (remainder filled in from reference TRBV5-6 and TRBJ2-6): DAGVTQSPTHLIKTRGQQVTLRCSPKSGHDTVSWYQQALGQGPQFIFQYYEEEERQRGNFPDRFSGHQFPNYSSELNVNALLLGDSALYLCASSFRRSGANVLTFGAGSRLTVL.

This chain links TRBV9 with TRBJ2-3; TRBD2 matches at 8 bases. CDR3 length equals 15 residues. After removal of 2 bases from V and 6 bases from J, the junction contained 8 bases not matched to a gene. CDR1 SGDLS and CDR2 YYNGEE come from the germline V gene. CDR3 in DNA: TGTGCCAGCAGCGTCGGGGGGGTGTGGAGGGATACGCAGTATTTT. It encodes CASSVGGVWRDTQYF.

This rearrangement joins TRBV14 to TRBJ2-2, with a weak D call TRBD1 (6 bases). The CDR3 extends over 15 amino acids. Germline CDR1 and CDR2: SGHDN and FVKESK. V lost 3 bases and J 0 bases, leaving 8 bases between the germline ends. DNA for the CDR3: TGTGCCAGCAGCCACGGGACAACGAACACCGGGGAGCTGTTTTTT. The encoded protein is CASSHGTTNTGELFF.

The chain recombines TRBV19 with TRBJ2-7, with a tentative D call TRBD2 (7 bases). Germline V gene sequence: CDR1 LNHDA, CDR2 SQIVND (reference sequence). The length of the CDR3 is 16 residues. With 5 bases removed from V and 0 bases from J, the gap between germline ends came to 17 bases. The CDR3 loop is CASSDPGGRSSYEQYF. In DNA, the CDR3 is TGTGCCAGTAGTGATCCGGGGGGCCGAAGCTCCTACGAGCAGTACTTC. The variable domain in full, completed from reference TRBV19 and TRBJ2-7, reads DGGITQSPKYLFRKEGQNVTLSCEQNLNHDAMYWYRQDPGQGLRLIYYSQIVNDFQKGDIAEGYSVSREKKESFPLTVTSAQKNPTAFYLCASSDPGGRSSYEQYFGPGTRLTVT.

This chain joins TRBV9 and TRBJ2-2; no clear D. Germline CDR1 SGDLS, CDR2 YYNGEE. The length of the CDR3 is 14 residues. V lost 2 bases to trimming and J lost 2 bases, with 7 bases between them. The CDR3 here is CASSVEVNTGELFF. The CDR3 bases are TGTGCCAGCAGCGTTGAGGTTAACACCGGGGAGCTGTTTTTT.

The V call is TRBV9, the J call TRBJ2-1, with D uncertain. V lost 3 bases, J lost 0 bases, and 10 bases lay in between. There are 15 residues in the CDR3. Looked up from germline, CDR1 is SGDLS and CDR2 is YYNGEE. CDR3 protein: CASSEGTTSYNEQFF. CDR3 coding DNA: TGTGCCAGCAGCGAGGGCACCACCTCCTACAATGAGCAGTTCTTC.

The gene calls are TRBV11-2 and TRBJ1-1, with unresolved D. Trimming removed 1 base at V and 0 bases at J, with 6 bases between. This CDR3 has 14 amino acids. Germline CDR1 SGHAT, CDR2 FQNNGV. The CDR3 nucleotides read TGTGCCAGCAGCTTAGGGTGGATGAACACTGAAGCTTTCTTT. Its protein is CASSLGWMNTEAFF.

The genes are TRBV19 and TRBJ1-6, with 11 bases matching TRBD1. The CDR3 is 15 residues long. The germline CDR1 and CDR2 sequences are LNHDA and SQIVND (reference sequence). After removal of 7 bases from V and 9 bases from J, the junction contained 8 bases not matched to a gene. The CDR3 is CASIATGTGGSPLHF. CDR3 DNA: TGTGCCAGTATCGCAACCGGGACAGGGGGTTCACCCCTCCACTTT.

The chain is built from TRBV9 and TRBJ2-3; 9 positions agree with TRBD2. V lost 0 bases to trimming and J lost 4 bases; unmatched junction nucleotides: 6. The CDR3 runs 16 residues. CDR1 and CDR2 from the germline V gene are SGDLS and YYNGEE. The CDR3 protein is CASSVEGGGAPDTQYF. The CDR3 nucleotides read TGTGCCAGCAGCGTAGAGGGCGGGGGGGCCCCAGATACGCAGTATTTT.

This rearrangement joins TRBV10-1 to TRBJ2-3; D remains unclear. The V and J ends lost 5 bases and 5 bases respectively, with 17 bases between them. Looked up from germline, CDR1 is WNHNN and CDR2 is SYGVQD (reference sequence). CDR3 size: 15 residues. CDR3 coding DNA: TGCGCCAGCAGTCCTGACCGAACAAAGTTAGATACGCAGTATTTT. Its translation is CASSPDRTKLDTQYF.

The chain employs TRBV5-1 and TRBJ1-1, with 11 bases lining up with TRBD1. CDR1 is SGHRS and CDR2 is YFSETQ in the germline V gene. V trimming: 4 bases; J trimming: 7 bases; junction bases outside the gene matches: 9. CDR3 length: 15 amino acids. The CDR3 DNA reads TGCGCCAGCAGCCGGGACAGGGGGTCTCTCCTTGAAGCTTTCTTT. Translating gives CASSRDRGSLLEAFF.

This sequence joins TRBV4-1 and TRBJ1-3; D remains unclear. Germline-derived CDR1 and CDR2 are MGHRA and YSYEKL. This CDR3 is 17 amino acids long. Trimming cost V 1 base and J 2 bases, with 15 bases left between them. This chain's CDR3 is CASSQVPTWVPGNTIYF. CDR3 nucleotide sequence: TGCGCCAGCAGCCAAGTCCCCACATGGGTCCCTGGAAACACCATATATTTT.

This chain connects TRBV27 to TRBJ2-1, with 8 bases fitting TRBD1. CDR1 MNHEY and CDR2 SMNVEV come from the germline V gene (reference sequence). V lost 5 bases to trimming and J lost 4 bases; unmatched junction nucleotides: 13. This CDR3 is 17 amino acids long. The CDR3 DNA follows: TGTGCCAGCAGTCGCCTAGGGACAGGAGGCAGGTACAATGAGCAGTTCTTC. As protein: CASSRLGTGGRYNEQFF.

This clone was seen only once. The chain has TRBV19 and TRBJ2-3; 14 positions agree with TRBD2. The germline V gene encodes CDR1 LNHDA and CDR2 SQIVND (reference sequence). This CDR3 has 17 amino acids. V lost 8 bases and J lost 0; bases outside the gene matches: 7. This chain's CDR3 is CASAPGLAGASTDTQYF. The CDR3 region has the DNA TGTGCCAGTGCTCCGGGACTAGCGGGGGCCAGCACAGATACGCAGTATTTT.

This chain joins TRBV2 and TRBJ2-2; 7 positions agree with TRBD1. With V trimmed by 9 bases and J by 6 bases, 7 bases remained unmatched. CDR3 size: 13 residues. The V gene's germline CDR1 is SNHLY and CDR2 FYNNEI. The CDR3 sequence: CASRDSGPGELFF. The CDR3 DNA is TGTGCCAGTCGGGACAGCGGTCCCGGGGAGCTGTTTTTT.